What follows are 13 T cell receptor beta chains derived from one specimen sequenced in a study of cytomegalovirus exposure and HLA in healthy donors. PCR involved 60 Vbeta and 13 Jbeta primers. Only in-frame clones appear in the TCRdb table, and some are missing; sequencing was by immunoSEQ multiplex PCR. The sample has 150,000 to 200,000 clones, over 70% seen once. The sample comprised PBMCs. The receptors here all came from a man aged 30 to 39 in good health and CMV-seropositive.

J is TRBJ1-2 and V is TRBV5-4, with 8 positions matching TRBD1. V was clipped by 7 bases and J by 2 bases; unmatched bases: 13. The CDR3 length is 16 residues. The germline gives CDR1 SGHNT, CDR2 YYREEE (reference sequence). The CDR3 sequence is CASWGPRTGLNYGYTF. Here the CDR3 DNA reads TGTGCCAGCTGGGGGCCTAGGACAGGGCTCAACTATGGCTACACCTTC.

The J gene is TRBJ2-2, the V gene TRBV5-6; D is ambiguous. Germline lookup yields CDR1 SGHDT and CDR2 YYEEEE. This CDR3 comprises 13 residues. V lost 2 bases and J lost 5, with 7 bases in between. The CDR3 is CASSFSGTGELFF. Written as DNA, the CDR3 is TGTGCCAGCAGCTTCTCCGGGACCGGGGAGCTGTTTTTT.

The chain carries TRBV7-9 and TRBJ1-4; TRBD1 matches at 9 bases. This CDR3 region has 17 residues. V trimming: 5 bases; J trimming: 6 bases; junction bases outside the gene matches: 13. Germline V gives CDR1 SEHNR, CDR2 FQNEAQ (reference sequence). CDR3 nucleotides: TGTGCCAGCAGCCAATCCGATGCCCGGGACAGGGATGAAAAACTGTTTTTT. Its protein product is CASSQSDARDRDEKLFF.

The rearrangement joins TRBV27 to TRBJ1-6, with D possibly matching TRBD1 (6 bases). The CDR3 is 15 residues long. The V and J ends lost 5 bases and 10 bases respectively, with 18 bases between them. The germline gives CDR1 MNHEY, CDR2 SMNVEV (reference sequence). CDR3 DNA sequence: TGTGCCAGCAGTCTTCGACGACAGGTCCAATCACCCCTCCACTTT. Residues: CASSLRRQVQSPLHF.

A few counts support this clone. The chain has TRBV9 and TRBJ2-5; TRBD1 is a possible D gene (6 bases). Trimming removed 0 bases from V and 4 bases from J, with 10 bases in between. Germline V CDR1 and CDR2: SGDLS, YYNGEE. The CDR3 extends over 14 amino acids. The CDR3 protein is CASSVAVGGETQYF. The CDR3 DNA reads TGTGCCAGCAGCGTAGCGGTAGGGGGAGAGACCCAGTACTTC. The whole variable domain, remainder taken from reference TRBV9 and TRBJ2-5, is DSGVTQTPKHLITATGQRVTLRCSPRSGDLSVYWYQQSLDQGLQFLIQYYNGEERAKGNILERFSAQQFPDLHSELNLSSLELGDSALYFCASSVAVGGETQYFGPGTRLLVL.

On this clone itself: Other DNA variants within this sample encode the same CDR3. This chain joins TRBV2 and TRBJ1-1; tentative D call: TRBD1 (5 bases). The CDR3 sequence is 15 residues long. V lost 0 bases and J lost 0, with 8 bases in between. Germline V lookup: CDR1 SNHLY, CDR2 FYNNEI. CDR3 sequence (DNA): TGTGCCAGCAGTGAAGCGCCAGGGCTGAACACTGAAGCTTTCTTT. It codes for CASSEAPGLNTEAFF.

V and J are TRBV23-1 and TRBJ2-7, with D possibly being TRBD1 (5 bases). TRBV23-1 is known as an ORF, though its function is uncertain. Deletions cut 4 bases from V and 1 base from J, with 8 bases between. The CDR3 length is 13 residues. This chain's CDR3 is CASSRRASYEQYF. CDR3 in DNA: TGCGCCAGCAGTCGCAGGGCGTCCTACGAGCAGTACTTC.

V is TRBV4-3 and J is TRBJ2-1; 11 bases line up with TRBD2. CDR1 is LGHNA, CDR2 YSLEER, per germline. V was clipped by 3 bases and J by 3 bases; unmatched bases: 4. The CDR3 runs 16 residues. CDR3 sequence reads: CASSHSTSGVYNEQFF. As DNA, the CDR3 is TGCGCCAGCAGCCACTCGACTAGCGGGGTCTACAATGAGCAGTTCTTC.

This rearrangement joins TRBV19 to TRBJ2-5; TRBD2 matches at 7 bases. CDR1 and CDR2 (germline): LNHDA, SQIVND (reference sequence). V trimming: 5 bases; J trimming: 0 bases; junction bases outside the gene matches: 9. This CDR3 has 16 residues. The CDR3 sequence: CASSPGAGSYQETQYF. CDR3 in DNA: TGTGCCAGTAGTCCGGGAGCGGGGTCGTACCAAGAGACCCAGTACTTC.

J is TRBJ1-4 and V is TRBV6-5; weak D call: TRBD1 (5 bases). The V end was cut by 6 bases, the J end by 6 bases, with 14 bases between. The CDR3 has 14 residues. CDR1 MNHEY and CDR2 SVGAGI come from the germline V gene. In DNA form, the CDR3 reads TGTGCCAGCAGCCCGAGACAGAGAGATGAAAAACTGTTTTTT. It is translated as CASSPRQRDEKLFF.

CDR3 protein: CSVEDPDTTGGAGKLFF. CDR3 DNA: TGCAGCGTTGAAGACCCCGATACCACAGGGGGCGCAGGAAAACTGTTTTTT. V usage is TRBV29-1 and J usage is TRBJ1-4, with TRBD1 matching 9 bases. Trimming removed 0 bases from V and 10 bases from J; junction bases left unmatched: 15. CDR1 and CDR2 (germline): SQVTM, ANQGSEA. The CDR3 has 17 residues.

V and J are TRBV29-1 and TRBJ2-2, with 9 bases aligning to TRBD1. Germline CDR1 reads SQVTM; CDR2 reads ANQGSEA. There are 14 residues in the CDR3. Trimming took 7 bases from V and 6 from J; bases not matched to a gene: 9. The CDR3: CSGGQGWSSGELFF. CDR3 nucleotides: TGCAGCGGGGGACAGGGATGGTCTTCCGGGGAGCTGTTTTTT.

The gene calls are TRBV27 and TRBJ1-4; perhaps TRBD1 as D (6 bases). V gave up 6 bases and J gave up 10 bases, with 12 bases separating them. Germline CDR1 MNHEY, CDR2 SMNVEV (reference sequence). The CDR3 sequence is 12 residues long. The CDR3 nucleotides read TGTGCCAGCAGCTCAAGGGGGGGAAAACTGTTTTTT. This sequence encodes CASSSRGGKLFF.